Included here is one T cell receptor beta chain sequence, with context. Its matching antigen is unknown. The data were obtained in a study of radiotherapy plus CTLA-4 blockade in lung cancer. Notes on the study in general: The best predictor of response was reported to be early blood T cell clone dynamics, with interferon-beta. Expansion of tumor-derived TCR clones was observed in blood after radiotherapy plus ipilimumab.

Here immunoSEQ multiplex PCR was the method, and the copy in TCRdb shows in-frame clones only, minus some. The sample holds approximately 99,000 clones; 88% are singletons and the top ten take about 5.3%. This CDR3 is built from 11 residues. The germline V and J ends were trimmed by 0 bases and 15 bases, with 10 bases remaining between them. Germline loops: CDR1 SGHDT, CDR2 YYEEEE. Focal radiation plus CTLA-4 blockade with ipilimumab was given to patients with chemo-refractory metastatic non-small-cell lung cancer. The clonotype was recovered from a human donor with non-small cell lung cancer that progressed on radiotherapy plus ipilimumab. The genes are TRBV5-6 and TRBJ2-1, with no clear D. The material sequenced was peripheral blood, taken from a patient treated with radiotherapy plus ipilimumab. CDR3 bases: TGTGCCAGCAGCTTGGGACACAAACTGTTCTTC. Protein sequence: CASSLGHKLFF.